A selection of T cell receptor beta chains follows, all from one sample in a study of Graves' ophthalmopathy and Graves' hyperthyroidism. TCRdb ran MiXCR on the multiplex PCR reads and lists one entry per CDR3 protein. The data contain 650,000 to 900,000 distinct CDR3 sequences, roughly two fifths of them seen just once; the ten biggest clones take up about 40%. Material: peripheral blood. Every receptor here comes from an adult man with Graves' ophthalmopathy. Both conserved end residues are part of each CDR3. The D gene is left open where the match is weak. A row's size may be missing; if present it is once, few, many or a size class.

j_gene,abundance,v_gene,d_gene,CDR3nt,CDR3aa
TRBJ1-6,NA,TRBV6-9,NA,TGTACCATCAGTGAGAGACAGTTTAATTCACCCCTCCACTTT,CTISERQFNSPLHF
TRBJ1-2,few,TRBV5-6,TRBD1,TGTGCCAGCACCCCTGATCAGGGGGGCCACTATGGCTACACCTTC,CASTPDQGGHYGYTF
TRBJ2-5,NA,TRBV5-1,TRBD1,TGCGCCAGCAGCGGCCGGGACAGGGAAAAGGAGACCCAGTACTTC,CASSGRDREKETQYF
TRBJ2-5,NA,TRBV28,TRBD1,TGTGCCAGCAGCCCCGGGACAGGGGACGCGGCGACCCAGTACTTC,CASSPGTGDAATQYF
TRBJ2-5,NA,TRBV7-9,NA,TGTGCCAGCAGCTTAGATCAGGGTCCAGAGACCCAGTACTTC,CASSLDQGPETQYF
TRBJ2-6,NA,TRBV29-1,NA,TGCGGCGTGAAGGCAGGGGCCGGGGCCAACGTCCTGACTTTC,CGVKAGAGANVLTF
TRBJ1-2,NA,TRBV10-3,TRBD1,TGTGCCAGCAGCCCGGGACAGATGTTCTATGGCTACACCTTC,CASSPGQMFYGYTF
TRBJ1-6,NA,TRBV30,TRBD1,TGTGCCTGGAGTGAGGGACAGCCTAATTCACCCCTCCACTTT,CAWSEGQPNSPLHF
TRBJ1-6,NA,TRBV12-3/TRBV12-4,NA,TGTGCCAGCAGTTTATGGACGGGCGGGAATTCACCCCTCCACTTT,CASSLWTGGNSPLHF
TRBJ2-7,NA,TRBV7-2,NA,TGTGCCAGCAGTGGATCGGGGGCGGGATACGAGCAGTACTTC,CASSGSGAGYEQYF
TRBJ1-6,many,TRBV6-1,NA,TGTGCCAGCAGTCGGACGGATTCTTTGGCACCCCTCCACTTT,CASSRTDSLAPLHF
TRBJ2-5,NA,TRBV29-1,NA,TGCAGCGGGAGAGTAGAGACCCAGTACTTC,CSGRVETQYF
TRBJ1-6,few,TRBV7-2,NA,TGTGCCAGCAGCCCCTGGACGTCCCACTCGCGTTCACCCCTCCACTTT,CASSPWTSHSRSPLHF
TRBJ1-2,NA,TRBV2,TRBD1,TGTGCCAGCAGCTCTTACAGGGGGCGCGGGGGTTATGGCTACACCTTC,CASSSYRGRGGYGYTF
TRBJ1-6,NA,TRBV25-1,NA,TGTGCCAGTTTCAGGGAAATCGAAAATTCACCCCTCCACTTT,CASFREIENSPLHF
TRBJ2-7,NA,TRBV12-3/TRBV12-4,NA,TGTGCCAGCAGTTTGGCGTCAGGGGCGAATTCACCCTACGAGCAGTACTTC,CASSLASGANSPYEQYF
TRBJ2-7,many,TRBV7-2,TRBD2,TGTGCCAGCAGCTGGACTAGCGGTGAAACCTACGAGCAGTACTTC,CASSWTSGETYEQYF
TRBJ1-3,NA,TRBV12-3/TRBV12-4,NA,TGTGCCAGCATCCGGACACCAGGAAACACCATATATTTT,CASIRTPGNTIYF
TRBJ1-5,NA,TRBV7-6,TRBD1,TGTGCCAGCAGCCTTCTCCAGGACAGGGTCCGAGTAAATCAGCCCCAGCATTTT,CASSLLQDRVRVNQPQHF
TRBJ2-5,many,TRBV11-2,NA,TGTGCCAGCAGCTTAGAGGCGGGCCGAGAGACCCAGTACTTC,CASSLEAGRETQYF
TRBJ1-1,NA,TRBV25-1,TRBD1,TGTGCCAGCAGTTTATGGGGGACAGGGACCATGAACACTGAAGCTTTCTTT,CASSLWGTGTMNTEAFF
TRBJ1-1,few,TRBV7-9,NA,TGTGCCTGGAGTGCCGACAGCCTGAACACTGAAGCTTTCTTT,CAWSADSLNTEAFF
TRBJ1-5,few,TRBV6-1,NA,TGTGCCAGCAGTTTAAGGGCAGGCAACAATCAGCCCCAGCATTTT,CASSLRAGNNQPQHF
TRBJ2-7,many,TRBV2,NA,TGTGCCAGCAGTGACGAGGCGTGGTACGAGCAGTACTTC,CASSDEAWYEQYF